This note documents a single T cell receptor beta chain sequence. The antigen is not known. Time point reported: cycle 4 day 1 (C4D1), after 6 weeks of nivolumab. With no exception, relapse followed autologous stem cell transplantation in all patients, and brentuximab vedotin exposure varied. The record originates from a study of PD-1 blockade in classical Hodgkin lymphoma. CDR3 length equals 15 residues. V lost 0 bases, J lost 8 bases, and 16 bases lay in between. CDR1 and CDR2 from the germline V gene are GTSNPN and SVGIG (reference sequence). General study results and limits: Newly diagnosed patients and complete responders had comparable diversity at baseline. Reports described newly diagnosed patients as having lower baseline TCR diversity than healthy donors. TCR diversity in CD4+, not CD8+, cells rose significantly by C4D1.

TCRdb's copy holds only in-frame clones and misses some; the assay was immunoSEQ multiplex PCR. This sample has more than 85,000 clones, with around nine tenths found just once. This receptor was obtained from a human donor with classical Hodgkin lymphoma. The sequenced sample was peripheral blood mononuclear cells (PBMCs), obtained before the fourth cycle of nivolumab. The chain is built from TRBV30 and TRBJ1-4, with D tentatively TRBD1 (5 bases). CDR3 sequence (DNA): TGTGCCTGGAGTGTAGGATGGGGAACAGGAGAAAAACTGTTTTTT. Encoded protein: CAWSVGWGTGEKLFF.